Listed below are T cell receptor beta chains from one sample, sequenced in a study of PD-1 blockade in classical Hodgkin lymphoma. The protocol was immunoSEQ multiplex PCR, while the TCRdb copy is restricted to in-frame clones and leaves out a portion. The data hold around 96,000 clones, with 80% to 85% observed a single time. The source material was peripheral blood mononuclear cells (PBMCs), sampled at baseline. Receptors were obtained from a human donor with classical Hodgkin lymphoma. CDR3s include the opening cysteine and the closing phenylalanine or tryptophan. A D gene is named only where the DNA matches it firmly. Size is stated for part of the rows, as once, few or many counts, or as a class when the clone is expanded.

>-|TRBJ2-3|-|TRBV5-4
CASSSQSGTDTQYF
TGTGCCAGCAGCTCCCAGTCGGGCACAGATACGCAGTATTTT
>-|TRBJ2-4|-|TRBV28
CASSLRSEDIQYF
TGTGCCAGCAGTTTACGGTCGGAAGACATTCAGTACTTC
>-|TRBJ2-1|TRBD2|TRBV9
CASSARLAGVNEQFF
TGTGCCAGCAGCGCCCGACTAGCGGGAGTCAATGAGCAGTTCTTC
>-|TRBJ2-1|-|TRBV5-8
CASSFRGTYNEQFF
TGTGCCAGCAGCTTTAGAGGGACCTACAATGAGCAGTTCTTC
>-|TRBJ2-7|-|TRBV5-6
CASSFGIITYEQYF
TGTGCCAGCAGCTTCGGGATAATCACCTACGAGCAGTACTTC
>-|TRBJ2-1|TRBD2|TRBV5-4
CALRPSGREGQFF
TGTGCCTTAAGGCCTAGCGGGAGAGAAGGGCAGTTCTTC
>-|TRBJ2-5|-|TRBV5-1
CASSLGGLRETQYF
TGCGCCAGCAGCTTGGGAGGGCTTCGAGAGACCCAGTACTTC
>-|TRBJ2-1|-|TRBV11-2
CASSLLSEQFF
TGTGCCAGCAGCCTCTTGAGTGAGCAGTTCTTC
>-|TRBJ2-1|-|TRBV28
CASSPATRLGDEQFF
TGTGCCAGCAGTCCGGCGACTAGACTGGGCGATGAGCAGTTCTTC
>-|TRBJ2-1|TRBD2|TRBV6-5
CASSYSGGSSYNEQFF
TGTGCCAGCAGTTACTCGGGGGGGAGCTCCTACAATGAGCAGTTCTTC
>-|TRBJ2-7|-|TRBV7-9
CASSLAGVLSYEQYF
TGTGCCAGCAGCTTAGCGGGGGTGCTCTCCTACGAGCAGTACTTC
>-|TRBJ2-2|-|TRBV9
CASSVNSRELFF
TGTGCCAGCAGCGTAAACAGCCGGGAGCTGTTTTTT
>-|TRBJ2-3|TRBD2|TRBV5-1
CASSFTTSGTTDTQYF
TGCGCCAGCAGCTTCACGACTAGCGGGACAACAGATACGCAGTATTTT
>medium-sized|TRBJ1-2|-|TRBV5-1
CASSIQGDGYTF
TGCGCCAGCAGCATTCAGGGAGATGGCTACACCTTC
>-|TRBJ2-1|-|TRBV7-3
CASSLTRGNEQFF
TGTGCCAGCAGCTTAACGAGGGGGAATGAGCAGTTCTTC
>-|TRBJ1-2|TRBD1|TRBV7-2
CASSLQGAVSYGYTF
TGTGCCAGCAGCTTACAGGGGGCAGTGTCCTATGGCTACACCTTC
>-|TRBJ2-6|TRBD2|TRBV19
CASSNFLAGSSGANVLTF
TGTGCCAGTAGTAATTTCCTAGCGGGAAGCTCTGGGGCCAACGTCCTGACTTTC
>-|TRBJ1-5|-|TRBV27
CASSSLGPSNQPQHF
TGTGCCAGCAGCTCGCTGGGGCCGAGCAATCAGCCCCAGCATTTT
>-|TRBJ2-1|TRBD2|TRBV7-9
CASSFKREGLGNEQFF
TGTGCCAGCAGCTTCAAGCGGGAGGGCCTTGGGAATGAGCAGTTCTTC
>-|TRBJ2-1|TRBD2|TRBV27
CASNIPGGGQFF
TGTGCCAGCAATATACCCGGCGGGGGGCAGTTCTTC
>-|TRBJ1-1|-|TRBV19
CASRPQTVNTEAFF
TGTGCCAGTAGACCCCAGACCGTGAACACTGAAGCTTTCTTT
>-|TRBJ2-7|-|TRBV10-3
CAISDRAYEQYF
TGTGCCATCAGTGACCGAGCCTACGAGCAGTACTTC
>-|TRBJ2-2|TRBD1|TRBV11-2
CASSLGPQGVPGELFF
TGTGCCAGCAGCTTAGGCCCCCAGGGGGTCCCCGGGGAGCTGTTTTTT
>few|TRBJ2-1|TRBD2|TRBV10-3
CAISGGGRGNEQFF
TGTGCCATCAGTGGGGGCGGGAGGGGCAATGAGCAGTTCTTC
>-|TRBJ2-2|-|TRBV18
CASSPEVTGELFF
TGTGCCAGCTCACCAGAGGTCACCGGGGAGCTGTTTTTT
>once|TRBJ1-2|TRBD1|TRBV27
CASSPLGTGTFGYTF
TGTGCCAGCAGCCCCTTAGGGACAGGTACTTTTGGCTACACCTTC
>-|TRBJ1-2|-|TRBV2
CASSEVPPYGYTF
TGTGCCAGCAGTGAAGTCCCCCCCTATGGCTACACCTTC
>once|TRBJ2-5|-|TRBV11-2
CASSQPSFLETQYF
TGTGCCAGCAGCCAGCCCAGTTTTCTTGAGACCCAGTACTTC
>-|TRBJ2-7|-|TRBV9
CASSVGEGIIYEQYF
TGTGCCAGCAGCGTAGGTGAGGGGATAATCTACGAGCAGTACTTC
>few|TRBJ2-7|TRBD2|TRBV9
CASSEDPGLVFEQYF
TGTGCCAGCAGCGAGGACCCGGGACTAGTCTTCGAGCAGTACTTC
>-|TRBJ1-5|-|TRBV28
CASSLLGWSELPQHF
TGTGCCAGCAGTTTATTAGGTTGGAGTGAGTTGCCCCAGCATTTT
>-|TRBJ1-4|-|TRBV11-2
CASSLQGGGEKLFF
TGTGCCAGCAGCTTGCAGGGTGGAGGTGAAAAACTGTTTTTT
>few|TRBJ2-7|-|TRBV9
CASSDRDTPLYEQYF
TGTGCCAGCAGCGACCGGGACACACCACTCTACGAGCAGTACTTC